One sample yielded the 29 T cell receptor beta chains listed below, sequenced in a study of cytomegalovirus exposure and HLA in healthy donors. It was with 60 Vbeta and 13 Jbeta primers that the PCR ran. Measured with immunoSEQ multiplex PCR; TCRdb has only the in-frame clones, and not every one. The sample carries some 80,000 clones, 78% recorded once. Sequencing was carried out using PBMCs. The receptor source for this set is a man in his forties or fifties in good health and CMV-seronegative.

This clone has a handful of counts. The chain recombines TRBV28 with TRBJ1-2; no clear D gene. This CDR3 contains 13 residues. Looked up from germline, CDR1 is MDHEN and CDR2 is SYDVKM. V lost 2 bases, J lost 7 bases, and 11 bases lay in between. The CDR3 DNA follows: TGTGCCAGCAGTTTAGTCCAGATTTCTGGCTACACCTTC. Its translation: CASSLVQISGYTF.

J is TRBJ2-6 and V is TRBV6-6; the D gene is possibly TRBD1 (5 bases). CDR3 length equals 16 residues. Trimming left V 6 bases short and J 2 bases short, with 14 bases between. From germline, CDR1 is MNHNY and CDR2 SVGAGI (reference sequence). The CDR3 here is CASSLTDSPGANVLTF. In DNA form, the CDR3 reads TGTGCCAGCAGCTTGACAGATTCTCCTGGGGCCAACGTCCTGACTTTC.

This clone was detected only a few times. The chain has TRBV7-9 and TRBJ2-1; D uncertain. V lost 5 bases to trimming and J lost 0 bases, with 17 bases between them. From germline, CDR1 is SEHNR and CDR2 FQNEAQ (reference sequence). CDR3 length equals 17 residues. CDR3 DNA sequence: TGTGCCAGCAGCCCCCCCCGGCGGTTGAGCTCCTACAATGAGCAGTTCTTC. Amino acids: CASSPPRRLSSYNEQFF.

This clone was detected only a few times. The chain carries TRBV12-5 and TRBJ2-1; 7 bases line up with TRBD2. The CDR3 is made up of 16 amino acids. The V gene's germline CDR1 is LGHNT and CDR2 FRNRAP. With 3 bases clipped from V and 1 base from J, the junction kept 6 bases outside the gene matches. CDR3 protein: CASGFGGGRSYNEQFF. The CDR3 nucleotides read TGTGCTAGTGGTTTTGGGGGGGGACGTTCCTACAATGAGCAGTTCTTC.

This rearrangement joins TRBV18 to TRBJ2-7; unclear D gene. V was pared by 3 bases and J by 0 bases, with 6 bases between. The CDR3 length is 13 residues. Per the germline V gene, CDR1 is KGHSH and CDR2 is LQKENI. Here the CDR3 reads CASSPMSSYEQYF. CDR3 in DNA: TGTGCCAGCTCACCGATGAGCTCCTACGAGCAGTACTTC. The full variable domain, its missing parts supplied by reference TRBV18 and TRBJ2-7, is NAGVMQNPRHLVRRRGQEARLRCSPMKGHSHVYWYRQLPEEGLKFMVYLQKENIIDESGMPKERFSAEFPKEGPSILRIQQVVRGDSAAYFCASSPMSSYEQYFGPGTRLTVT.

This clone was seen only a few times. The chain is built from TRBV7-3 and TRBJ2-1; 8 nucleotides align to TRBD1. Germline CDR1 reads SGHTA; CDR2 reads FQGTGA. CDR3 length: 17 residues. The junction had 9 bases not matched to a gene; V was cut back by 5 bases and J by 0 bases. CDR3 nucleotide sequence: TGTGCCAGCAGCCCAGACAGGGGACAGAGCTCCTACAATGAGCAGTTCTTC. Translating it yields CASSPDRGQSSYNEQFF.

The CDR3 sequence: CASSYRQLASTDTQYF. The CDR3 DNA follows: TGTGCCAGCAGTTACCGACAGCTAGCGAGCACAGATACGCAGTATTTT. The J gene is TRBJ2-3, the V gene TRBV6-5; a weak D match, TRBD2 (6 bases). Germline CDR1 is MNHEY and CDR2 is SVGAGI. The CDR3 extends over 16 amino acids. V was pared by 2 bases and J by 0 bases, with 12 bases between.

This chain joins TRBV11-2 and TRBJ2-3, with D maybe TRBD2 (6 bases). CDR3 length: 14 amino acids. Trimming shortened V by 6 bases and J by 7 bases, and 17 bases separated the two germline ends. The V gene's germline CDR1 is SGHAT and CDR2 FQNNGV. The CDR3 here is CASSTMGGTYTQYF. DNA of the CDR3: TGTGCCAGCAGTACCATGGGCGGGACTTATACGCAGTATTTT.

The chain employs TRBV2 and TRBJ1-1; D perhaps matches TRBD1 (6 bases). Trimming pared 7 bases from V and 0 bases from J, leaving 12 bases between. This CDR3 comprises 14 residues. CDR1 and CDR2 from the germline V gene are SNHLY and FYNNEI. The CDR3 DNA sequence: TGTGCCAGCACCGTGAACAGGGTGAACACTGAAGCTTTCTTT. Translated, it gives CASTVNRVNTEAFF.

J is TRBJ2-6 and V is TRBV6-6, with unresolved D. CDR1 and CDR2 (germline): MNHNY, SVGAGI (reference sequence). V was pared by 5 bases and J by 2 bases, with 13 bases between. This CDR3 has 16 amino acids. This CDR3 reads CASSPRNSAGANVLTF. Written as DNA, the CDR3 is TGTGCCAGCAGTCCTCGGAACAGTGCTGGGGCCAACGTCCTGACTTTC.

This clone occurred a few times. V usage is TRBV9 and J usage is TRBJ2-7, with 8 positions matching TRBD2. The V gene end was trimmed by 0 bases and the J gene end by 2 bases; junction bases not matched to a gene: 4. The CDR3 runs to 15 residues. Germline V gives CDR1 SGDLS, CDR2 YYNGEE. CDR3 region: CASSVGPAGAYEQYF. The DNA of the CDR3 is TGTGCCAGCAGCGTAGGCCCAGCGGGAGCCTACGAGCAGTACTTC.

The rearrangement uses TRBV2 and TRBJ2-1; no firm D call. This CDR3 spans 14 amino acids. CDR1 is SNHLY, CDR2 FYNNEI, per germline. V was shortened by 1 base and J by 3 bases, with 7 bases between the two germline ends. CDR3 bases: TGTGCCAGCAGTGAAGATTCTAGCTACAATGAGCAGTTCTTC. Protein sequence: CASSEDSSYNEQFF.

This clone was seen only a few times. The chain couples TRBV18 to TRBJ2-2; TRBD2 might be the D (6 bases). The germline gives CDR1 KGHSH, CDR2 LQKENI. V lost 4 bases and J lost 4, with 16 bases in between. CDR3 length equals 16 residues. In DNA, the CDR3 is TGTGCCAGCTCACGACAAGGGACTTACCCCACCGGGGAGCTGTTTTTT. Translated, it gives CASSRQGTYPTGELFF.

This sequence joins TRBV7-9 and TRBJ2-7; D might be TRBD2 (6 bases). Germline V gene lookup returns CDR1 SEHNR and CDR2 FQNEAQ (reference sequence). Trimming took off 2 bases at V and 1 base at J, with 12 bases between the two ends. This CDR3 contains 15 residues. The CDR3 region has the DNA TGTGCCAGCAGCTTACGAGACGGGAGTTCCTACGAGCAGTACTTC. Translated, it gives CASSLRDGSSYEQYF.

In this sample, this clone turned up a few times. This sequence joins TRBV19 and TRBJ2-2; 9 bases match TRBD2. Losses at the gene ends were 3 bases for V and 8 bases for J; bases not matched to a gene: 4. Germline V gene sequence: CDR1 LNHDA, CDR2 SQIVND (reference sequence). The CDR3 covers 14 residues. This chain's CDR3 is CASSISGSSGELFF. CDR3 nucleotide sequence: TGTGCCAGTAGTATTAGCGGGAGTTCTGGGGAGCTGTTTTTT.

The chain has TRBV28 and TRBJ2-1; 12 bases fit TRBD2. V was pared by 2 bases and J by 6 bases, with 2 bases of the junction left unmatched. This CDR3 has 15 residues. Germline V lookup: CDR1 MDHEN, CDR2 SYDVKM. In nucleotides, the CDR3 is TGTGCCAGCAGTTTAGCTAGCGGGAGGGTCAATGAGCAGTTCTTC. Protein sequence: CASSLASGRVNEQFF. Using reference TRBV28 and TRBJ2-1 for the parts outside the CDR3, the full variable domain is DVKVTQSSRYLVKRTGEKVFLECVQDMDHENMFWYRQDPGLGLRLIYFSYDVKMKEKGDIPEGYSVSREKKERFSLILESASTNQTSMYLCASSLASGRVNEQFFGPGTRLTVL.

J is TRBJ2-3 and V is TRBV5-1; 8 bases are shared with TRBD1. This CDR3 contains 15 residues. Germline V gene lookup returns CDR1 SGHRS and CDR2 YFSETQ. With 0 bases clipped from V and 5 bases from J, the junction kept 5 bases outside the gene matches. The CDR3 bases are TGCGCCAGCAGCTTGGGGCAGGGGGCCGGAGATACGCAGTATTTT. Translation gives CASSLGQGAGDTQYF.

This clone was seen a few times. This chain joins TRBV25-1 and TRBJ2-2, with 9 positions matching TRBD1. The V gene end was trimmed by 2 bases and the J gene end by 7 bases; junction bases not matched to a gene: 5. CDR1 and CDR2 from the germline V gene are MGHDK and SYGVNS. This CDR3 comprises 15 residues. The CDR3 loop reads CASSERTGEFGELFF. CDR3 DNA sequence: TGTGCCAGCAGTGAACGGACAGGGGAGTTCGGGGAGCTGTTTTTT.

The chain joins TRBV4-1 to TRBJ2-1; D remains unclear. The CDR3 extends over 14 amino acids. The germline V and J ends were trimmed by 1 base and 0 bases, with 4 bases remaining between them. Germline V gene data show CDR1 as MGHRA and CDR2 as YSYEKL. The CDR3 region has the DNA TGCGCCAGCAGCCAAGCTAGCTCCTACAATGAGCAGTTCTTC. Its translation: CASSQASSYNEQFF.

J is TRBJ2-3 and V is TRBV29-1, with 8 bases matching TRBD2. Germline V gives CDR1 SQVTM, CDR2 ANQGSEA. Trimming cost V 8 bases and J 4 bases; bases outside gene matches: 8. The CDR3 sequence is 13 residues long. Written as DNA, the CDR3 is TGCAGCTTCCGGGGGGGGCGGTCAGATACGCAGTATTTT. It is translated as CSFRGGRSDTQYF.

This sequence joins TRBV5-1 and TRBJ2-1; 11 bases agree with TRBD2. In germline, CDR1 is SGHRS, CDR2 YFSETQ. The CDR3 is 14 amino acids. V shed 4 bases, J shed 9 bases, and the junction held 6 bases outside the gene matches. The CDR3 protein is CASSPGTSGLEQFF. The CDR3 DNA reads TGCGCCAGCAGCCCGGGGACTAGCGGTCTTGAGCAGTTCTTC.

The chain recombines TRBV25-1 with TRBJ2-6; TRBD2 is a possible D gene (6 bases). V gave up 6 bases and J gave up 3 bases, with 18 bases separating them. Looked up from germline, CDR1 is MGHDK and CDR2 is SYGVNS. This CDR3 is built from 17 residues. This CDR3 reads CASSPGTGNYGANVLTF. CDR3 nucleotides: TGTGCCAGCAGCCCCGGGACTGGCAATTATGGGGCCAACGTCCTGACTTTC.

The chain recombines TRBV11-2 with TRBJ2-1; TRBD2 agrees at 8 bases. Germline CDR1 is SGHAT and CDR2 is FQNNGV. The CDR3 runs 16 residues. V lost 1 base and J lost 7; bases outside the gene matches: 9. The CDR3 reads CASSLVYSGGLNEQFF. The DNA of the CDR3 is TGTGCCAGCAGCTTAGTCTATTCGGGAGGGCTTAATGAGCAGTTCTTC.

This clone showed up just once. DNA for the CDR3: TGTGCCAGCAGTTACGTCGGGACTAGGCGAAATGAGCAGTTCTTC. Translation: CASSYVGTRRNEQFF. The chain joins TRBV6-5 to TRBJ2-1; TRBD2 agrees at 8 bases. Trimming at V came to 2 bases and at J to 7 bases, leaving 7 bases not matched to a gene. Germline values: CDR1 MNHEY, CDR2 SVGAGI. CDR3 length: 15 amino acids.

The chain has TRBV5-1 and TRBJ1-2, with 8 positions matching TRBD1. The germline V gene has CDR1 SGHRS and CDR2 YFSETQ. V shed 4 bases, J shed 10 bases, and the junction held 6 bases outside the gene matches. This CDR3 contains 12 residues. The CDR3 DNA sequence: TGCGCCAGCAGCATAGGACAGGGAAACTACACCTTC. It specifies CASSIGQGNYTF.

The CDR3 loop is CASSRTAHSSYEQYF. The CDR3 DNA follows: TGTGCCAGCAGCCGGACTGCGCACAGCTCCTACGAGCAGTACTTC. The chain links TRBV11-2 to TRBJ2-7; a weak D match, TRBD2 (5 bases). CDR1 and CDR2 from the germline V gene are SGHAT and FQNNGV. The CDR3 consists of 15 residues. Trimming left V 5 bases short and J 0 bases short, with 14 bases between.

This clone was detected only once. The gene calls are TRBV9 and TRBJ2-2; possible D gene TRBD2, 6 bases. In germline, CDR1 is SGDLS, CDR2 YYNGEE. The length of the CDR3 is 16 residues. V lost 1 base and J 5 bases, leaving 15 bases between the germline ends. CDR3 in amino acids: CASSVQVAVGTGELFF. The CDR3 coding sequence is TGTGCCAGCAGCGTACAGGTAGCGGTCGGGACCGGGGAGCTGTTTTTT.

The chain joins TRBV6-1 to TRBJ1-5; 7 bases fit TRBD1. Germline V gene data show CDR1 as MNHNS and CDR2 as SASEGT. The CDR3 has 15 amino acids. V dropped 7 bases and J dropped 2; count of bases not matched to a gene: 8. This chain's CDR3 is CASNRGSGGNQPQHF. In DNA form, the CDR3 reads TGTGCCAGCAACAGGGGCTCCGGGGGCAATCAGCCCCAGCATTTT.

V usage is TRBV21-1 and J usage is TRBJ2-1; TRBD2 was called by the table and not checked on the DNA. TRBV21-1 is deemed a pseudogene. The length of the CDR3 is 15 residues. Here the CDR3 reads CASSKRSGRSNEQFF. CDR3 in DNA: TGTGCCAGCAGCAAAAGGTCCGGGAGGTCGAATGAGCAGTTCTTC.